This T cell receptor beta chain was sequenced for a study of blood T cell repertoires in COVID-19. Libraries were prepared by immunoSEQ multiplex PCR; TCRdb keeps only in-frame clonotypes and omits some of them. The sample consists of about 310,000 clones, 89% of them appearing once. This CDR3 has 14 residues. CDR1 and CDR2 (germline): MNHEY, SVGAGI. V lost 5 bases to trimming and J lost 3 bases, with 14 bases between them. Recovered Cohort 3 donors showed two negative PCRs, clearance, or symptom resolution. The chain employs TRBV6-5 and TRBJ2-7; D not certain. The clonotype comes from a woman aged 35 to 49 who had recovered from COVID-19. The sample was PBMCs or T cells enriched from blood (not recorded which). The chain's CDR3 is CASSRSFRLYEQYF. The CDR3, as DNA: TGTGCCAGCAGTCGCTCATTCCGACTCTACGAGCAGTACTTC.